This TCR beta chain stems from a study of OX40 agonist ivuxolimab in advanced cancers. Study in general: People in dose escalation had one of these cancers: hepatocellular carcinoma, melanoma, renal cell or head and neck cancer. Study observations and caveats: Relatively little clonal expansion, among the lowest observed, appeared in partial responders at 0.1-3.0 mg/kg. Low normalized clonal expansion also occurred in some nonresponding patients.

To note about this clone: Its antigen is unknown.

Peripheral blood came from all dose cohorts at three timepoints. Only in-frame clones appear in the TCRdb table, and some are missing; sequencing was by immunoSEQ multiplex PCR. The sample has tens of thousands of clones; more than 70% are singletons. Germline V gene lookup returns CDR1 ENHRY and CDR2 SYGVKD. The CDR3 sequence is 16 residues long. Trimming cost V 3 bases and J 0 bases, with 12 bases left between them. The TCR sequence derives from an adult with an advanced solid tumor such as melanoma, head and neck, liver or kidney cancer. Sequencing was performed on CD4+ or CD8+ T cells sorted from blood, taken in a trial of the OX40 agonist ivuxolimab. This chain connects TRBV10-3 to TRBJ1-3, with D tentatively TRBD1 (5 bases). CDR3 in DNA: TGTGCCATCAGTGAAGAGGGGATGATCTCTGGAAACACCATATATTTT. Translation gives CAISEEGMISGNTIYF.